A single sample gave rise to the 17 T cell receptor beta chains below, sequenced in a study of early T cells in non-severe SARS-CoV-2 infection. TCRdb itself ran the 5' RACE reads through MiXCR, one entry per CDR3 protein. The table has 65,000 to 95,000 distinct CDR3 sequences, 13% to 15% seen once; the top ten hold about a tenth. The specimen was whole blood. The receptors here all came from an adult who was a healthcare worker with PCR-confirmed SARS-CoV-2 infection or an uninfected control (not recorded which).

The chain combines TRBV19 with TRBJ2-7; 9 nucleotides align to TRBD1. Germline CDR1 reads LNHDA; CDR2 reads SQIVND (reference sequence). This CDR3 has 14 residues. V lost 4 bases and J lost 7; bases outside the gene matches: 8. The CDR3, as DNA: TGTGCCAGTAGTACCCGGGACAGGGTTGCAGAGCAGTACTTC. Its translation is CASSTRDRVAEQYF.

There are a few counts of this clonotype. The chain has TRBV11-2 and TRBJ2-3; D gene uncertain. V was cut by 2 bases and J by 0 bases, with 6 bases left in between. The CDR3 is 14 residues long. The germline V gene encodes CDR1 SGHAT and CDR2 FQNNGV. CDR3 DNA: TGTGCCAGCAGCTTAAGTTCTAGCACAGATACGCAGTATTTT. Protein product: CASSLSSSTDTQYF.

The chain combines TRBV25-1 with TRBJ1-2, with D unclear. The CDR3 extends over 11 amino acids. CDR1 and CDR2 (germline): MGHDK, SYGVNS. The V end lost 4 bases, the J end lost 5 bases, and 5 bases lay between the germline ends. CDR3 protein: CASSALYGYTF. DNA of the CDR3: TGTGCCAGCAGTGCCTTATATGGCTACACCTTC.

V and J are TRBV19 and TRBJ2-7, with TRBD2 as a possible D gene (5 bases). The CDR3 has 14 residues. In germline, CDR1 is LNHDA, CDR2 SQIVND (reference sequence). V dropped 4 bases and J dropped 2 bases, with 12 bases sitting between them. The CDR3 region has the DNA TGTGCCAGTAGTAAAGGACTGGTAGCCTACGAGCAGTACTTC. This translates into CASSKGLVAYEQYF.

This clonotype was recorded a few times. This chain connects TRBV12-3 or TRBV12-4 to TRBJ2-7; 7 bases are a match to TRBD2. The CDR3 totals 14 residues. J lost 5 bases, V lost 2 bases, and 6 bases had no gene match. The CDR3 loop is CASSLQAGRNEQYF. In DNA form, the CDR3 reads TGTGCCAGCAGTTTACAAGCGGGGAGAAACGAGCAGTACTTC.

The sample holds a few counts of this clonotype. The gene calls are TRBV7-9 and TRBJ2-3, with D possibly being TRBD2 (6 bases). V gave up 1 base and J gave up 2 bases, with 13 bases separating them. Germline loops: CDR1 SEHNR, CDR2 FQNEAQ (reference sequence). The CDR3 extends over 16 amino acids. CDR3 DNA sequence: TGTGCCAGCAGCTTAGGACTAGGAACCCTCACAGATACGCAGTATTTT. Protein sequence: CASSLGLGTLTDTQYF.

The rearrangement links TRBV12-3 or TRBV12-4 to TRBJ2-2; D is possibly TRBD2 (5 bases). The CDR3 has 13 amino acids. Trimming took 5 bases from V and 6 from J, leaving 10 bases between them. The CDR3 region is CASSPTSPGELFF. The CDR3 bases are TGTGCCAGCAGTCCCACTAGTCCCGGGGAGCTGTTTTTT.

The sample holds a few counts of this clonotype. The chain uses TRBV29-1 and TRBJ2-1; 7 nucleotides align to TRBD2. The CDR3 runs 14 residues. Germline-derived CDR1 and CDR2 are SQVTM and ANQGSEA. Germline trimming cut 8 bases from V and 6 bases from J; bases unmatched to any gene: 13. The CDR3 loop is CSTEPRGSFNEQFF. The CDR3 DNA sequence: TGCAGCACGGAACCGCGGGGGAGCTTCAATGAGCAGTTCTTC.

The gene calls are TRBV6-6 and TRBJ2-4; no clear D gene. Germline lookup yields CDR1 MNHNY and CDR2 SVGAGI (reference sequence). V shed 6 bases and J shed 2 bases, with 14 bases lying between them. The CDR3 length is 15 residues. The CDR3 sequence: CASSVSSGPKNIQYF. CDR3 sequence (DNA): TGTGCCAGCAGCGTAAGCTCCGGGCCCAAAAACATTCAGTACTTC.

V and J are TRBV7-2 and TRBJ2-3; 8 bases are shared with TRBD2. CDR1 is SGHTA and CDR2 is FQGNSA in the germline V gene. The CDR3 contains 17 residues. With 2 bases clipped from V and 0 bases from J, the junction kept 7 bases outside the gene matches. The CDR3 loop reads CASSLYSGGPSTDTQYF. In DNA, the CDR3 is TGTGCCAGCAGCTTATATTCGGGGGGGCCTAGCACAGATACGCAGTATTTT. Full variable domain (outside the CDR3, taken from reference TRBV7-2 and TRBJ2-3): GAGVSQSPSNKVTEKGKDVELRCDPISGHTALYWYRQSLGQGLEFLIYFQGNSAPDKSGLPSDRFSAERTGGSVSTLTIQRTQQEDSAVYLCASSLYSGGPSTDTQYFGPGTRLTVL.

This clonotype was detected a few times. The chain carries TRBV7-2 and TRBJ2-2; D ambiguous. There are 15 residues in the CDR3. Germline CDR1 is SGHTA and CDR2 is FQGNSA. Trimming removed 6 bases from V and 2 bases from J, with 13 bases in between. The CDR3 bases are TGTGCCAGCAGATCTAAACTTACCAACACCGGGGAGCTGTTTTTT. Translated, it gives CASRSKLTNTGELFF.

This clonotype has just a few counts. This chain connects TRBV10-2 to TRBJ1-5; D is unresolved. Germline values: CDR1 WSHSY, CDR2 SAAADI. The CDR3 has 14 amino acids. The V end lost 2 bases, the J end lost 6 bases, and 11 bases lay between the germline ends. The CDR3 loop reads CASSEGRAGQPQHF. The DNA for the CDR3 is TGCGCCAGCAGTGAGGGGAGGGCGGGTCAGCCCCAGCATTTT.

This clonotype was detected many times. The V gene is TRBV11-2, the J gene TRBJ1-1; D is unclear. The germline V gene encodes CDR1 SGHAT and CDR2 FQNNGV. The CDR3 loop spans 12 amino acids. Between the trimmed V and J ends, which lost 7 bases and 0 bases, there was a span of 6 bases. Here the CDR3 DNA reads TGTGCCAGCAAGACGTTGAACACTGAAGCTTTCTTT. This codes for CASKTLNTEAFF.

This chain uses TRBV18 with TRBJ1-6; the match to TRBD1 covers 9 bases. The germline V gene has CDR1 KGHSH and CDR2 LQKENI. The CDR3 consists of 16 residues. Trimming removed 3 bases from V and 7 bases from J; junction bases left unmatched: 7. DNA of the CDR3: TGTGCCAGCTCACCCGTACAGGGGGCGCGGAATTCACCCCTCCACTTT. This sequence encodes CASSPVQGARNSPLHF. The full variable domain, rest sourced from reference TRBV18 and TRBJ1-6, is NAGVMQNPRHLVRRRGQEARLRCSPMKGHSHVYWYRQLPEEGLKFMVYLQKENIIDESGMPKERFSAEFPKEGPSILRIQQVVRGDSAAYFCASSPVQGARNSPLHFGNGTRLTVT.

V gene TRBV18 combines with J gene TRBJ2-7, with D tentatively TRBD2 (6 bases). V was cut by 4 bases and J by 10 bases, with 17 bases left in between. CDR3 length equals 13 residues. Germline values: CDR1 KGHSH, CDR2 LQKENI. CDR3 bases: TGTGCCAGCTCACGGTCGGGGAGGCCCGAACAGTACTTC. Its translation: CASSRSGRPEQYF.

This sequence joins TRBV2 and TRBJ2-7, with D maybe TRBD2 (5 bases). The germline V gene has CDR1 SNHLY and CDR2 FYNNEI. The V gene lost 6 bases and the J gene lost 6 bases, with 9 bases spanning the gap. The CDR3 has 11 amino acids. The CDR3 loop is CASSERVEQYF. The CDR3 nucleotides are TGTGCCAGCAGCGAGAGGGTCGAGCAGTACTTC.

This sequence joins TRBV11-2 and TRBJ2-1, with 8 bases that match TRBD1. The trim removed 6 bases at V and 2 bases at J, leaving 6 bases unmatched. Germline lookup yields CDR1 SGHAT and CDR2 FQNNGV. The CDR3 is made up of 15 amino acids. As DNA, the CDR3 is TGTGCCAGCAGGCCAACAGGGGGGACCTACAATGAGCAGTTCTTC. Its protein product is CASRPTGGTYNEQFF. Full variable domain (remainder filled in from reference TRBV11-2 and TRBJ2-1): EAGVAQSPRYKIIEKRQSVAFWCNPISGHATLYWYQQILGQGPKLLIQFQNNGVVDDSQLPKDRFSAERLKGVDSTLKIQPAKLEDSAVYLCASRPTGGTYNEQFFGPGTRLTVL.